Presented here are 25 T cell receptor beta chains from one specimen sequenced in a study of beta chain features in type 1 diabetes. Isolated RNA was reverse transcribed in full, so expressed TCRB transcripts were sequenced. Sequencing used immunoSEQ multiplex PCR; TCRdb keeps in-frame clones, though not all of them. Here the sample spans 150,000 or so clones, around 8.7% being singletons. Sequenced: central memory CD4+ T cells from blood. The source is a man between 18 and 29 years old in good health.

This clone has more than one count but fewer than ten. The genes are TRBV18 and TRBJ2-6; D ambiguous. Trimming removed 1 base at V and 0 bases at J, with 7 bases between. This CDR3 contains 16 residues. CDR1 and CDR2 from the germline V gene are KGHSH and LQKENI. CDR3 in DNA: TGTGCCAGCTCACCACGGCAGGACTCTGGGGCCAACGTCCTGACTTTC. This codes for CASSPRQDSGANVLTF.

This clone came up a few times. The V and J genes are TRBV6-5 and TRBJ1-2; TRBD1 matches 7 bases. CDR3 size: 14 residues. Germline assignment: CDR1 MNHEY and CDR2 SVGAGI. The junction had 7 bases not matched to a gene; V was cut back by 7 bases and J by 2 bases. The CDR3 protein is CASTVPGQNYGYTF. The CDR3 DNA follows: TGTGCCAGCACCGTACCGGGACAGAACTATGGCTACACCTTC.

The chain has TRBV30 and TRBJ1-4; TRBD1 agrees at 9 bases. V lost 2 bases and J lost 5; bases outside the gene matches: 3. In germline, CDR1 is GTSNPN, CDR2 SVGIG (reference sequence). The CDR3 consists of 14 residues. CDR3: CAWSSGQGNEKLFF. The CDR3 DNA sequence: TGTGCCTGGAGTTCTGGACAGGGGAATGAAAAACTGTTTTTT. Supplemented by reference TRBV30 and TRBJ1-4, the full variable domain reads SQTIHQWPATLVQPVGSPLSLECTVEGTSNPNLYWYRQAAGRGLQLLFYSVGIGQISSEVPQNLSASRPQDRQFILSSKKLLLSDSGFYLCAWSSGQGNEKLFFGSGTQLSVL.

In regard to this clone: Other DNA variants within this sample encode the same CDR3. The rearrangement joins TRBV29-1 to TRBJ1-4; D is possibly TRBD1 (5 bases). CDR3 length: 13 amino acids. The germline gives CDR1 SQVTM, CDR2 ANQGSEA. Trimming shortened V by 3 bases and J by 2 bases, and 7 bases separated the two germline ends. CDR3 DNA: TGCAGCGTTGACGGGGGGACTAATGAAAAACTGTTTTTT. It codes for CSVDGGTNEKLFF.

J is TRBJ1-1 and V is TRBV6-5; 7 bases are a match to TRBD1. J lost 6 bases, V lost 2 bases, and 12 bases had no gene match. CDR3 length: 16 amino acids. Germline CDR1 is MNHEY and CDR2 is SVGAGI. CDR3 DNA: TGTGCCAGCAGTTACGGACCAGGGGGAAGTTTCGCTGAAGCTTTCTTT. It encodes CASSYGPGGSFAEAFF.

This clone showed up just a few times. The chain links TRBV7-9 to TRBJ1-2; 8 bases agree with TRBD1. Germline values: CDR1 SEHNR, CDR2 FQNEAQ (reference sequence). The CDR3 contains 15 residues. The V gene end was trimmed by 6 bases and the J gene end by 7 bases; junction bases not matched to a gene: 13. The CDR3 region is CASSLTQGQEIGYTF. The CDR3 nucleotides are TGTGCCAGCAGTTTAACCCAGGGACAGGAAATTGGCTACACCTTC.

This clone was seen at least ten times. The CDR3 bases are TGTGCCTGGAGTGTCCCGGGACAGGGGTACTACGAGCAGTACTTC. It specifies CAWSVPGQGYYEQYF. V usage is TRBV30 and J usage is TRBJ2-7, with TRBD1 matching 10 bases. The CDR3 is 15 residues long. V was clipped by 0 bases and J by 3 bases; unmatched bases: 5. The V gene's germline CDR1 is GTSNPN and CDR2 SVGIG (reference sequence).

Ten or more counts support this clone. The J gene is TRBJ2-7, the V gene TRBV9; TRBD1 matches at 8 bases. V gave up 3 bases and J gave up 4 bases; unmatched junction bases: 6. The CDR3 length is 14 residues. Germline CDR1 is SGDLS and CDR2 is YYNGEE. The CDR3 DNA is TGTGCCAGCAGCGCGGGACAGGAACTATACGAGCAGTACTTC. As protein: CASSAGQELYEQYF.

The chain joins TRBV28 to TRBJ2-2; 7 bases agree with TRBD1. The junction had 13 bases not matched to a gene; V was cut back by 6 bases and J by 6 bases. Germline CDR1 reads MDHEN; CDR2 reads SYDVKM. This CDR3 spans 16 amino acids. CDR3 region: CASSLRGPGGAGELFF. The CDR3 bases are TGTGCCAGCAGCTTGAGGGGGCCCGGTGGGGCCGGGGAGCTGTTTTTT.

This clone turned up a few times. This chain uses TRBV4-1 with TRBJ2-3; perhaps TRBD1 as D (6 bases). CDR1 and CDR2 from the germline V gene are MGHRA and YSYEKL. V was cut by 3 bases and J by 0 bases, with 16 bases left in between. The CDR3 contains 17 residues. Here the CDR3 reads CASSQAYRATSTDTQYF. The CDR3 DNA sequence: TGCGCCAGCAGCCAGGCTTACAGGGCGACTAGCACAGATACGCAGTATTTT.

J is TRBJ1-2 and V is TRBV9; a possible D gene is TRBD1 (5 bases). V was trimmed by 0 bases and J by 0 bases, leaving 9 bases between them. Looked up from germline, CDR1 is SGDLS and CDR2 is YYNGEE. The CDR3 spans 15 residues. The CDR3 here is CASSVETAPNYGYTF. CDR3 sequence (DNA): TGTGCCAGCAGCGTAGAGACAGCCCCTAACTATGGCTACACCTTC.

Comments on this clone: At the DNA level, this CDR3 is encoded by other sequences in the same sample as well. The genes are TRBV7-3 and TRBJ1-2; D is unclear. Germline loops: CDR1 SGHTA, CDR2 FQGTGA. V was pared by 2 bases and J by 3 bases, with 7 bases between. CDR3 length equals 13 residues. The CDR3 bases are TGTGCCAGCAGCTTAGGAGGAGACTATGGCTACACCTTC. Its protein is CASSLGGDYGYTF.

This clone was counted between two and nine times. V and J are TRBV5-8 and TRBJ2-5, with D unclear. Germline CDR1 is SGHTS and CDR2 is YDEGEE. The CDR3 length is 13 residues. V dropped 4 bases and J dropped 5 bases, with 12 bases sitting between them. The CDR3 DNA sequence: TGTGCCAGCAGCATTCGGGTTAGGGAGACCCAGTACTTC. Protein product: CASSIRVRETQYF.

This clone was seen only a few times. The chain employs TRBV7-3 and TRBJ1-6; D unresolved. The CDR3 covers 12 residues. Trimming took off 2 bases at V and 9 bases at J, with 5 bases between the two ends. Per the germline V gene, CDR1 is SGHTA and CDR2 is FQGTGA. The CDR3 spells CASSLPGSPLHF. DNA for the CDR3: TGTGCCAGCAGCTTACCGGGTTCACCCCTCCACTTT.

The chain recombines TRBV19 with TRBJ1-5, with D tentatively TRBD1 (5 bases). V dropped 3 bases and J dropped 0 bases, with 9 bases sitting between them. The length of the CDR3 is 15 residues. Germline values: CDR1 LNHDA, CDR2 SQIVND (reference sequence). CDR3 coding DNA: TGTGCCAGTAGTATCGGGGGATATAGCAATCAGCCCCAGCATTTT. Its protein is CASSIGGYSNQPQHF.

The rearrangement uses TRBV7-2 and TRBJ2-2; 12 nucleotides match TRBD2. Germline loops: CDR1 SGHTA, CDR2 FQGNSA. With V trimmed by 6 bases and J by 4 bases, 3 bases remained unmatched. The CDR3 spans 15 residues. The CDR3 spells CASRKLAGGTGELFF. The CDR3, as DNA: TGTGCCAGCAGGAAACTAGCGGGGGGCACCGGGGAGCTGTTTTTT.

The sample holds a few counts of this clone. The V call is TRBV10-3, the J call TRBJ2-5; 7 bases are a match to TRBD1. V lost 8 bases to trimming and J lost 5 bases; unmatched junction nucleotides: 8. CDR3 length: 13 residues. Germline CDR1 reads ENHRY; CDR2 reads SYGVKD. The CDR3 DNA reads as TGTGCCATCCGGCAGGGGGTTCGCGAGACCCAGTACTTC. Translating it yields CAIRQGVRETQYF.

The chain has TRBV19 and TRBJ2-7; 11 nucleotides line up with TRBD1. Germline V gene lookup returns CDR1 LNHDA and CDR2 SQIVND (reference sequence). V lost 7 bases to trimming and J lost 6 bases; unmatched junction nucleotides: 8. This CDR3 is built from 14 residues. The CDR3 DNA sequence: TGTGCCAGTACCATAGGACAGGGGGCGGGCGAGCAGTACTTC. This translates into CASTIGQGAGEQYF.

This clone was observed a handful of times. This chain links TRBV7-3 with TRBJ2-7; D not certain. V was pared by 5 bases and J by 6 bases, with 20 bases between. The germline V gene has CDR1 SGHTA and CDR2 FQGTGA. CDR3 length equals 15 residues. CDR3 bases: TGTGCCAGCAGCCCCATCTCGAGGATGGTGATCGAGCAGTACTTC. Translation: CASSPISRMVIEQYF.

V is TRBV29-1 and J is TRBJ2-5, with TRBD1 as a possible D gene (6 bases). V was cut by 0 bases and J by 6 bases, with 26 bases left in between. Germline assignment: CDR1 SQVTM and CDR2 ANQGSEA. The length of the CDR3 is 18 residues. DNA for the CDR3: TGCAGCGTTGAAGATCGGACGGGATCCCTCCGAGGGGGACAGACCCAGTACTTC. It is translated as CSVEDRTGSLRGGQTQYF. Supplemented by reference TRBV29-1 and TRBJ2-5, the full variable domain reads SAVISQKPSRDICQRGTSLTIQCQVDSQVTMMFWYRQQPGQSLTLIATANQGSEATYESGFVIDKFPISRPNLTFSTLTVSNMSPEDSSIYLCSVEDRTGSLRGGQTQYFGPGTRLLVL.

This clone was seen a few times. This rearrangement joins TRBV14 to TRBJ2-3, with D maybe TRBD2 (6 bases). The CDR3 has 16 residues. CDR1 and CDR2 from the germline V gene are SGHDN and FVKESK. Deletions cut 0 bases from V and 0 bases from J, with 10 bases between. The chain's CDR3 is CASSQDGGVSTDTQYF. The CDR3 DNA reads as TGTGCCAGCAGCCAAGATGGAGGGGTTAGCACAGATACGCAGTATTTT.

J is TRBJ2-5 and V is TRBV11-2; 8 nucleotides align to TRBD1. Germline V gene data show CDR1 as SGHAT and CDR2 as FQNNGV. The CDR3 spans 14 residues. The junction had 11 bases not matched to a gene; V was cut back by 5 bases and J by 9 bases. The CDR3 DNA sequence: TGTGCCAGCAGCGCCGGACAGGGTACCTTCCCCCAGTACTTC. Translated: CASSAGQGTFPQYF.

J is TRBJ2-7 and V is TRBV7-8, with 8 positions matching TRBD2. V lost 5 bases to trimming and J lost 7 bases; unmatched junction nucleotides: 16. The CDR3 runs to 16 residues. Germline lookup yields CDR1 SGHVS and CDR2 FQNEAQ. The CDR3 loop reads CASSQGGRGGQGEQYF. In DNA, the CDR3 is TGTGCCAGCAGCCAAGGGGGACGGGGGGGCCAGGGAGAGCAGTACTTC.

This clone was seen only a few times. The V and J genes are TRBV19 and TRBJ2-6; no firm D call. Germline assignment: CDR1 LNHDA and CDR2 SQIVND (reference sequence). This CDR3 is built from 16 residues. V lost 5 bases and J lost 1, with 12 bases in between. For the CDR3, the DNA is TGTGCCAGTAGTTCCCGAGTCGGGTCTGGGGCCAACGTCCTGACTTTC. Protein product: CASSSRVGSGANVLTF.

The chain links TRBV5-4 to TRBJ2-7; D perhaps matches TRBD1 (5 bases). The V end was cut by 1 base, the J end by 5 bases, with 13 bases between. Looked up from germline, CDR1 is SGHNT and CDR2 is YYREEE (reference sequence). The CDR3 has 14 amino acids. The CDR3 nucleotides read TGTGCCAGCAGCTTGATCCAGGGTGGTGACGAGCAGTACTTC. This translates into CASSLIQGGDEQYF.